This T cell receptor (beta chain) was sequenced in a study of shared clonotypes between healthy human individuals (TCRdb year 2020). In the study overall: A couple of women and a few men aged 18 to 49 years were included in the cohort. Between about 0.94 and 10 billion PBMCs per donor were obtained by leukapheresis. Different laboratories and diverse techniques were used to prepare libraries and sequence TCR repertoires, to increase sequencing depth and limit assay-specific biases. The study deeply sequenced blood TCR repertoires of about five healthy adults to estimate repertoire size and the extent of clonotype sharing between individuals. For each donor, three plates each were used for CD4 naive and CD4 memory, two plates were used for CD8 naive, and one plate was used for CD8 memory. Overall results and qualifications from the work: The small number of donors limited the genetic and exposure-history diversity represented. Naive subsets generally had larger estimated clonotype richness than memory subsets. Sampling was restricted to blood, and TCR repertoires in tissues likely differ from the TCR repertoires found in blood. When a few donors were compared, the shared fraction of clonotypes was roughly 4.8% for naive CD4, roughly 3.3% for naive CD8, 2.3% for memory CD4, and around 0.37% for memory CD8. Pairwise subsampling indicated that sequencing depth was expected to affect the degree of clonotype sharing among donors. Even with the large sequencing depth, rarefaction of the sorted-subset datasets indicated that sequencing was incomplete. Higher generation probabilities were observed for clonotypes shared by all four sorted-subset donors than for non-shared clonotypes.

In the case of this clone: Its binding antigen is unknown. Per-base quality was not reported, and no clone a single base away is much larger than it. Other DNA sequences from this sample encode an identical CDR3 as well.

CDR1 and CDR2, looked up from the germline V gene, are MNHEY and SVGAGI. Inclusive of the bounding cysteine and phenylalanine, the CDR3 is 14 residues long. Only the CDR3 part of the read is kept: 42 bases, read in frame from the first base. V loses 6 bases at its end and J loses 1 base; junction bases beyond the gene matches: 3. Healthy HIV-negative adults with no recently reported acute infections or vaccinations were included as donors. Every donor was a Caucasian adult living in Nashville, Tennessee, USA. CD4+ T cells were enriched through magnetic negative selection, after which naive cells were positively selected on CD45RA and the remaining negative fraction served as the memory subset. Blood was collected by leukapheresis, and PBMCs were isolated by Ficoll-Histopaque density gradient centrifugation and then cryopreserved in liquid nitrogen vapor phase. Analytical flow cytometry was used to check the purity and quantity of every magnetically sorted T cell population. Each sorted fraction had its genomic DNA isolated and then quantified by UV absorbance on a Nanodrop 2000c.

TCR CDR3 regions were amplified from genomic DNA by multiplex PCR using the deep immunoSEQ assay. Extracted genomic DNA from each cell subset was spread evenly across all wells of several immunoSEQ 96-well plates, with each plate serving as a replicate. For sorted subsets, each replicate PCR was loaded with about 0.2 ug genomic DNA, equivalent to about 30,000 T cell genomes. Purified libraries were measured with a Qubit 3.0 fluorometer, size-checked on a Bioanalyzer 2100, and measured again with the KAPA Library Quantification kit. A separate single-read 150-cycle Illumina NextSeq 550 flow cell was used to sequence each immunoSEQ 96-well plate. Turning to the authors' computational methods: Because the immunoSEQ output included only junctional sequences and no quality scores, the filtering could not be the same as the filtering used for full-length reads. Sequences were annotated with PyIR, a Python wrapper for IgBLAST v1.9, and V/J genes and CDR3 were assigned using IMGT germline references. Reads were filtered out if the reads had weak V/J assignments (E-value above 1e-6), no CDR3, stop codons, out-of-frame junctions, or ambiguous translated residues. V3J clonotypes were defined as sequences sharing an identical inferred V gene, J gene, and CDR3 amino acid sequence. Percentage overlap between repertoires was calculated by dividing the number of shared unique clonotypes by the size of the smaller repertoire. Repertoire richness was assessed with RTK rarefaction, the Chao1 estimator, and Recon v2.1 estimates of unobserved clonotypes. Generation probabilities for all TCRbeta clonotypes obtained by the gDNA method from a handful of donors were computed using OLGA. Here the immuneACCESS table is served through TCRdb, limited to in-frame sequences with V and J called. Missing clones are a known gap in these copies; in checked studies unresolved V genes cover under half, and the rest lacks a known reason. The D gene and trimming were derived from the DNA, and the V and J assignments and clone size from that table. The sample table contains about 2.3 million clones; only one count was recorded for 85% to 95% of them. The ten most abundant clones make up 0.37% of the sample.

The sequence is built from TRBV6-5 and TRBJ1-3, with 7 middle bases fitting TRBD1. Material: naive CD4+ T cells from PBMCs. Per the publication, the cell subset or site label means: CD45RA+ positively selected. This receptor was taken from a man between 18 and 35 years old in good health. Some clones in this sample may be carry-over from other donors' samples. The CDR3 corresponds to CASSAGGSGNTIYF. The nucleotide sequence is given as TGTGCCAGCAGCGCAGGGGGTTCTGGAAACACCATATATTTT.